This is a list of T cell receptor beta chains from one sample in a study of blood T cell repertoires in COVID-19. Assay: immunoSEQ multiplex PCR; the TCRdb copy retains only in-frame clones and omits some. The table includes some 220,000 clones, roughly four fifths detected once. What was sequenced was peripheral blood. The source is a woman in her sixties or seventies with acute or convalescent COVID-19. CDR3s include the opening cysteine and the closing phenylalanine or tryptophan. A D gene is named only where the DNA matches it firmly. The listing skips clone size in some rows; elsewhere it reads once, few, many or a size class.

abundance,v_gene,j_gene,d_gene,CDR3nt,CDR3aa
NA,TRBV3-1/TRBV3-2,TRBJ1-1,TRBD1,TGTGCCAGCAGCCCTGACAGGGGGTCGAACACTGAAGCTTTCTTT,CASSPDRGSNTEAFF
NA,TRBV9,TRBJ1-2,TRBD1,TGTGCCAGCAGCCCTAGACAGGGTGGGGGCTATGGCTACACCTTC,CASSPRQGGGYGYTF
NA,TRBV28,TRBJ2-7,TRBD1,TGTGCCGCAGCCGGGACAGGTGCTAGGTTCCACGAGCAGTACTTC,CAAAGTGARFHEQYF
NA,TRBV5-1,TRBJ1-1,TRBD1,TGCGCCAGCAGCTTGCAGGGGGACACTGAAGCTTTCTTT,CASSLQGDTEAFF
NA,TRBV2,TRBJ1-4,NA,TGTGCCAGCAGTCTTCAGGGGAGGGGTGAAAAACTGTTTTTT,CASSLQGRGEKLFF
NA,TRBV9,TRBJ1-6,NA,TGTGCCAGCAGCGTAGCTGACAGGAATTCACCCCTCCACTTT,CASSVADRNSPLHF
NA,TRBV5-1,TRBJ2-1,TRBD2,TGCGCCAGCAGCCTTACTAGCGGGGCGTACAATGAGCAGTTCTTC,CASSLTSGAYNEQFF
NA,TRBV30,TRBJ1-1,NA,TGTGCCTGGATCTCTCACGCGGGGCGAGCTTTCTTT,CAWISHAGRAFF
few,TRBV12-3/TRBV12-4,TRBJ2-7,NA,TGTGCCAGCAGTTTGTATCCCTCCTACGAGCAGTACTTC,CASSLYPSYEQYF
few,TRBV19,TRBJ1-2,TRBD1,TGTGCCAGTAGTACGAGCCCACAGGGGAGCTACTATGGCTACACCTTC,CASSTSPQGSYYGYTF
few,TRBV28,TRBJ2-2,TRBD1,TGTGCCAGCAGCACCGGACAGGGGCGGACCGGGGAGCTGTTTTTT,CASSTGQGRTGELFF
NA,TRBV6-5,TRBJ1-5,NA,TGTGCCAGCAAACATGATAATAGCAATCAGCCCCAGCATTTT,CASKHDNSNQPQHF
NA,TRBV9,TRBJ1-6,TRBD1,TGTGCCAGCAGCGAGGGACAGGGAATCAATTCACCCCTCCACTTT,CASSEGQGINSPLHF
NA,TRBV18,TRBJ2-1,NA,TGTGCCAGCTCACCACGGGCCAATGAGCAGTTCTTC,CASSPRANEQFF
NA,TRBV19,TRBJ1-5,NA,TGTGCCAGTAGTACTACGTCTTCTAGCAATCAGCCCCAGCATTTT,CASSTTSSSNQPQHF
NA,TRBV20-1,TRBJ2-7,TRBD2,TGCAGTGCTAGTTTTTTTAGCGGGGGGGCCTACGAGCAGTACTTC,CSASFFSGGAYEQYF
NA,TRBV7-2,TRBJ1-2,NA,TGTGCCAGCAGCACGCGCGGGGCCTATGGCTACACCTTC,CASSTRGAYGYTF
NA,TRBV11-1,TRBJ1-1,NA,TGTGCCAGCAGCTTAGACGAGTGGCAGGCCACTGAAGCTTTCTTT,CASSLDEWQATEAFF